These T cell receptor beta chains were read from a single sample in a study of tumor-infiltrating lymphocytes in primary liver carcinoma. From the multiplex PCR reads, TCRdb called clonotypes with MiXCR, one entry per CDR3 protein. The sample lists 85,000 to 100,000 distinct CDR3 sequences; about 73% were seen once. The sequenced material came from tumor-adjacent normal liver tissue. The source is a man aged 40-49 years with primary liver carcinoma and hepatitis B virus infection. CDR3s include the opening cysteine and the closing phenylalanine or tryptophan. The order of the fields is clone size, J gene, D gene, V gene, CDR3 DNA, CDR3 protein. A D gene is named only where the DNA matches it firmly. Clone size is shown for a subset of rows, as once, few, many or a class of expanded clone.

once	TRBJ1-6	-	TRBV4-2	TGTGCCAGCAGAACGGACGGAACGGACGTATATAATTCACCCCTCCACTTT	CASRTDGTDVYNSPLHF
-	TRBJ2-1	TRBD1	TRBV5-1	TGCGCCAGCAGCCGCGATCGGACAGGGGTCGATGAGCAGTTCTTC	CASSRDRTGVDEQFF
-	TRBJ2-7	-	TRBV11-2	TGTGCCAGCAGCTTATCGAGGTGGGATAACAAGCAGTACTTC	CASSLSRWDNKQYF
-	TRBJ2-1	TRBD1	TRBV6-1	TGTGGCAGTAGCGAAGTCCCGGGACAGACGGGCAATGAGCAGTTCTTC	CGSSEVPGQTGNEQFF
-	TRBJ1-2	TRBD1	TRBV4-2	TGTGCCAGCTGCTGCGAACAGGGGAGCTATGGCTACACCTTC	CASCCEQGSYGYTF
many	TRBJ2-1	TRBD2	TRBV6-1	TGTGCCAGCCGCCTCGGCGGGGGTGAGCAGTTCTTC	CASRLGGGEQFF
-	TRBJ2-3	-	TRBV5-4	TGTGCCAGCGGCAAACCAGGGGTCACTAGCACAGATACGCAGTATTTT	CASGKPGVTSTDTQYF
-	TRBJ1-4	-	TRBV29-1	TGCAGCGCCTATCTTCGCGGGGGGCGCATGGATGAAAAACTGGTTTTT	CSAYLRGGRMDEKLVF
-	TRBJ2-7	TRBD1	TRBV10-2	TGCGCCAGCAGTACACCGGGACAGGGGACTCCATCCCACGAGCAATACTTC	CASSTPGQGTPSHEQYF
-	TRBJ2-3	TRBD2	TRBV20-1	TGCAGTGTCCAACCCAAACTAGCGGGAGTGGCAGATACGCAGTATTTT	CSVQPKLAGVADTQYF
-	TRBJ2-7	TRBD1	TRBV2	TGTGCCAGCAGCTCCAACTCCGGGACAGCTTCCTACGAGCAGTACTTC	CASSSNSGTASYEQYF
-	TRBJ1-1	-	TRBV29-1	TGCAGCATTGACGGTCAGTGGGCCATTGAAGCTTTCTTT	CSIDGQWAIEAFF
-	TRBJ2-4	-	TRBV11-2	TGTGCCAGTAGCCTTTCGGCCCTCGGGGCCAAAAACATTCAGTACTTC	CASSLSALGAKNIQYF
-	TRBJ1-2	-	TRBV29-1	TGCAGCGTCGCGGACGGCTTCTATGGCTATACCTTC	CSVADGFYGYTF
-	TRBJ2-5	-	TRBV11-2	TGTGCCGGCAGATCCCGAGACTCGGCCCACCAGGAGACCCAATACTTC	CAGRSRDSAHQETQYF
-	TRBJ2-1	-	TRBV9	TGTGCCAGCAGCGTAGGGGACAAGGGGCCGGAGCAGTTCTTC	CASSVGDKGPEQFF
many	TRBJ2-1	TRBD2	TRBV4-2	TGTGCCAGCAGCCAGGAGACTAGCGGTTCCTACAATGAGCAGTTCTTC	CASSQETSGSYNEQFF
-	TRBJ2-4	-	TRBV20-1	TGCAGTGCTAGAAGCCTCGCCCCGGGATCAATGGACATTCAGTACTTC	CSARSLAPGSMDIQYF
-	TRBJ1-4	TRBD1	TRBV29-1	TGCAGCGTGAGGACAGGTGCAAATAATGAAAAACTGTTTTTT	CSVRTGANNEKLFF
-	TRBJ2-3	-	TRBV11-3	TGTGCTGGCAGCTTAGATCCGGGAGATACGCAGTATTTT	CAGSLDPGDTQYF
-	TRBJ2-1	TRBD2	TRBV29-1	TGCAGTGTGAGCGGGGGCAGTCGCAATGAGCAGTTATTC	CSVSGGSRNEQLF
-	TRBJ2-5	-	TRBV4-1	TGCGCCTGCAGCCAAGACCCTTCAGCTGGGGCCCAGTATTTC	CACSQDPSAGAQYF
-	TRBJ1-6	-	TRBV27	TGTGCCAGCAGCAACGCTGTAACCCCTTATAATTCACCCCTCCACTTT	CASSNAVTPYNSPLHF
-	TRBJ2-3	-	TRBV11-2	TGTGCTAGCAGCTTAGAGAGAGATACAGATACGCAGTATTTT	CASSLERDTDTQYF
-	TRBJ2-1	-	TRBV7-2	TGTGCCTGCAGCATAGAACTCGGCAATGAGCAGTTCTTC	CACSIELGNEQFF
few	TRBJ2-1	-	TRBV9	TGTGCCAGCAGCGTAGACGGAGGGAGCTCCTACAATGAGCAGTTCTTC	CASSVDGGSSYNEQFF
many	TRBJ2-2	TRBD1	TRBV29-1	TGCAGCGTCGCCGGGACAGGGGGTGAAAACGGGGAGCTGTTTTTT	CSVAGTGGENGELFF
few	TRBJ2-3	-	TRBV7-9	TGTGCCAGCAGCTTAGGACACACGAGCACAGATACGCAGTATTTT	CASSLGHTSTDTQYF
-	TRBJ2-3	-	TRBV6-5	TGTGCCAGCAGTCTCCAGAGGGGTGAGACAGATGCACAGTATTTT	CASSLQRGETDAQYF
-	TRBJ2-1	-	TRBV11-2	TGTGCCAGCAGCTTAGGCCAGGGATTCTACAATGAGCAATTCTTC	CASSLGQGFYNEQFF
-	TRBJ1-1	TRBD1	TRBV12-3/TRBV12-4	TGTGCCAGCAGATCGGGACAGGGGAATATTGAAGTTTTTTTT	CASRSGQGNIEVFF
-	TRBJ2-1	TRBD2	TRBV6-5	TGTGCCTGCAGGGGACTAGTGGGGGAACACAATGAGCAGTTCTTC	CACRGLVGEHNEQFF